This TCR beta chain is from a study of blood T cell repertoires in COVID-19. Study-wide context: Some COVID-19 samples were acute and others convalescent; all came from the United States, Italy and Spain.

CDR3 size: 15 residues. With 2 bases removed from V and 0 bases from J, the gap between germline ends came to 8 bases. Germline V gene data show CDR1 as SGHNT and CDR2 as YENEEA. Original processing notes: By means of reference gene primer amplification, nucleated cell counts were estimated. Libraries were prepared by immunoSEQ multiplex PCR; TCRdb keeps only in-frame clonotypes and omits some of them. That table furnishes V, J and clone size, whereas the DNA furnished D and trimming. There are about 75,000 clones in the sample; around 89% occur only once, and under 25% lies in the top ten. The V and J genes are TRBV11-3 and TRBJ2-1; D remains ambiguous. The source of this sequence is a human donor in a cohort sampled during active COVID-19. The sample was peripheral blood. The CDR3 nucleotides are TGTGCCAGCAGCTTATTGGCTGACTCCTACAATGAGCAGTTCTTC. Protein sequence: CASSLLADSYNEQFF.